What follows is one TCR beta chain and its context. The target antigen is unknown. Data came from immunoSEQ multiplex PCR; TCRdb stores just in-frame clones and leaves some out. Of approximately 220,000 clones listed, about 93% were seen once; the top ten hold around 1.1%. This sample stems from a study of cytomegalovirus exposure and HLA in healthy donors. Findings and caveats of the study: In vitro work confirmed that a few CMV-associated chains recognize CMV antigens. Both high specificity and high sensitivity reportedly marked the classifier's diagnosis of cytomegalovirus status. Rarity characterized most TCR sequences, yet some public TCRs appeared in many donors. Listed as cytomegalovirus-associated were 164 TCR beta chains.

V was shortened by 8 bases and J by 8 bases, with 15 bases between the two germline ends. This CDR3 region has 12 residues. The germline V gene has CDR1 MNHEY and CDR2 SVGAGI. The TCR sequence derives from a young woman in good health and CMV-seronegative. The material sequenced was PBMCs. This chain joins TRBV6-5 and TRBJ1-1; TRBD1 is a possible D gene (5 bases). The CDR3 is CASVGGGQEAFF. The CDR3 DNA follows: TGTGCCAGCGTGGGGGGGGGTCAAGAAGCTTTCTTT.